The 28 T cell receptor beta chains below were found in one sample sequenced in a study of blood T cell repertoires in COVID-19. The data were produced by immunoSEQ multiplex PCR, yet TCRdb's version contains in-frame clones alone and is incomplete. Here the sample spans 130,000 to 150,000 clones, 80% being singletons. The sample comprised peripheral blood. The receptors shown here come from a man in his sixties or seventies who had recovered from COVID-19.

This chain links TRBV30 with TRBJ2-5; weak D call: TRBD2 (6 bases). V was trimmed by 4 bases and J by 4 bases, leaving 13 bases between them. CDR3 length: 13 amino acids. The germline V gene encodes CDR1 GTSNPN and CDR2 SVGIG (reference sequence). The CDR3 region is CAWTWSGGETQYF. CDR3 nucleotides: TGTGCCTGGACTTGGTCCGGGGGAGAGACCCAGTACTTC.

Here the CDR3 DNA reads TGTGCCAGCAGTTTTTCGGGGAACACTGAAGCTTTCTTT. Its translation is CASSFSGNTEAFF. J is TRBJ1-1 and V is TRBV27; D is uncertain. Germline V lookup: CDR1 MNHEY, CDR2 SMNVEV (reference sequence). The V end was cut by 3 bases, the J end by 1 base, with 6 bases between. The CDR3 is made up of 13 amino acids.

V and J are TRBV10-3 and TRBJ1-6, with TRBD1 matching over 7 bases. The V segment lost 3 bases and the J segment 5 bases; nucleotides outside the gene matches: 4. Germline loops: CDR1 ENHRY, CDR2 SYGVKD. The CDR3 runs to 15 residues. CDR3 region: CAISEGGRNNSPLHF. The CDR3 coding sequence is TGTGCCATCAGTGAAGGGGGCAGAAATAATTCACCCCTCCACTTT.

The chain employs TRBV7-9 and TRBJ2-1; D perhaps matches TRBD1 (6 bases). The CDR3 has 14 residues. The V and J ends lost 2 bases and 8 bases respectively, with 13 bases between them. The germline V gene has CDR1 SEHNR and CDR2 FQNEAQ (reference sequence). CDR3 residues: CASSLTGMLDEQFF. DNA of the CDR3: TGTGCCAGCAGCTTAACAGGGATGCTCGATGAGCAGTTCTTC.

The V gene is TRBV30, the J gene TRBJ1-4; 9 nucleotides agree with TRBD1. The CDR3 runs to 15 residues. Germline V gene sequence: CDR1 GTSNPN, CDR2 SVGIG (reference sequence). Germline trimming cut 5 bases from V and 8 bases from J; bases unmatched to any gene: 12. CDR3 sequence reads: CAWLPPGQGSEKLFF. As DNA, the CDR3 is TGTGCCTGGCTTCCGCCGGGACAGGGCAGCGAAAAACTGTTTTTT.

This clone was observed a handful of times. The CDR3 does not close with the conserved phenylalanine or tryptophan, likely indicating a read error. The DNA is left out, because the CDR3 cannot be placed on it with certainty; the CDR3 is given as TCRdb lists it. CDR3 protein: CASRRAGTSGLVY. The J gene is TRBJ2-3, the V gene TRBV2; the table gives TRBD2 as D, unverified against the DNA. Germline CDR1 is SNHLY and CDR2 is FYNNEI. Counting both end residues, the CDR3 totals 13 amino acids.

The chain carries TRBV12-5 and TRBJ2-5; 8 bases align to TRBD1. With 4 bases clipped from V and 4 bases from J, the junction kept 2 bases outside the gene matches. The CDR3 has 13 amino acids. Germline loops: CDR1 LGHNT, CDR2 FRNRAP. CDR3 DNA: TGTGCTAGTGGTTCCGACAGGGGAGAGACCCAGTACTTC. It codes for CASGSDRGETQYF.

CDR3 region: CASSLIGLGAGKTYEQYF. The CDR3 bases are TGTGCCAGCAGCTTAATAGGGTTAGGAGCGGGAAAAACCTACGAGCAGTACTTC. The chain couples TRBV7-9 to TRBJ2-7, with 7 bases matching TRBD2. The V gene end was trimmed by 2 bases and the J gene end by 2 bases; junction bases not matched to a gene: 15. CDR3 length: 18 amino acids. Germline-derived CDR1 and CDR2 are SEHNR and FQNEAQ (reference sequence).

The chain links TRBV5-1 to TRBJ2-1; TRBD1 matches 7 bases. CDR1 and CDR2 from the germline V gene are SGHRS and YFSETQ. Losses at the gene ends were 3 bases for V and 10 bases for J; bases not matched to a gene: 13. This CDR3 contains 15 residues. CDR3 bases: TGCGCCAGCAGCTCAGGGACAGCCCTTAAAGTGGAGCAGTTCTTC. Translated: CASSSGTALKVEQFF.

The rearrangement links TRBV11-2 to TRBJ2-1; 8 bases are shared with TRBD2. The CDR3 runs 16 residues. Trimming took 5 bases from V and 6 from J; bases not matched to a gene: 12. The germline V gene encodes CDR1 SGHAT and CDR2 FQNNGV. The CDR3 sequence: CASSASTSGGGNEQFF. CDR3 coding DNA: TGTGCCAGCAGCGCCTCAACTAGCGGTGGAGGCAATGAGCAGTTCTTC. Supplemented by reference TRBV11-2 and TRBJ2-1, the full variable domain reads EAGVAQSPRYKIIEKRQSVAFWCNPISGHATLYWYQQILGQGPKLLIQFQNNGVVDDSQLPKDRFSAERLKGVDSTLKIQPAKLEDSAVYLCASSASTSGGGNEQFFGPGTRLTVL.

The V call is TRBV29-1, the J call TRBJ2-2, with TRBD2 matching over 9 bases. The CDR3 is 16 amino acids. The germline V gene encodes CDR1 SQVTM and CDR2 ANQGSEA. Unmatched junction bases numbered 13, after V lost 4 bases and J lost 7 bases. CDR3 sequence: CSVGPTEGLAVGELFF. As DNA, the CDR3 is TGCAGCGTTGGACCTACCGAGGGACTAGCAGTCGGGGAGCTGTTTTTT.

CDR3 nucleotides: TGTGCCAGCAGCTTCCCGGGACAGGGGGGCTCCTACAATGAGCAGTTCTTC. Translation gives CASSFPGQGGSYNEQFF. The rearrangement uses TRBV7-2 and TRBJ2-1; 11 positions agree with TRBD1. J gave up 0 bases and V 3 bases, and 4 bases lay outside the gene matches. This CDR3 has 17 amino acids. Germline CDR1 reads SGHTA; CDR2 reads FQGNSA.

The V gene is TRBV27, the J gene TRBJ2-2; D is perhaps TRBD1 (5 bases). The germline V and J ends were trimmed by 6 bases and 3 bases, with 14 bases remaining between them. This CDR3 is 15 amino acids long. CDR1 MNHEY and CDR2 SMNVEV come from the germline V gene (reference sequence). The CDR3 sequence: CASSLLGADTGELFF. CDR3 nucleotides: TGTGCCAGCAGCCTTCTAGGGGCGGACACCGGGGAGCTGTTTTTT.

The chain recombines TRBV6-1 with TRBJ2-5; TRBD2 matches at 15 bases. The CDR3 covers 19 residues. V shed 2 bases and J 4 bases; nucleotides not matched to a gene: 11. The V gene's germline CDR1 is MNHNS and CDR2 SASEGT. In DNA form, the CDR3 reads TGTGCCAGCAGTGAACCCGGGACTAGCGGGAGGCATATTGGAGAGACCCAGTACTTC. It is translated as CASSEPGTSGRHIGETQYF.

Only one count was recorded for this clone. The chain couples TRBV7-2 to TRBJ2-7; D is unresolved. The germline V gene has CDR1 SGHTA and CDR2 FQGNSA. The CDR3 length is 13 residues. V lost 3 bases and J lost 2, with 8 bases in between. The CDR3 loop reads CASSFSSTYEQYF. The CDR3 DNA sequence: TGTGCCAGCAGCTTTTCTAGTACCTACGAGCAGTACTTC. The complete variable domain, with remaining parts taken from reference TRBV7-2 and TRBJ2-7, reads GAGVSQSPSNKVTEKGKDVELRCDPISGHTALYWYRQSLGQGLEFLIYFQGNSAPDKSGLPSDRFSAERTGGSVSTLTIQRTQQEDSAVYLCASSFSSTYEQYFGPGTRLTVT.

The chain employs TRBV4-1 and TRBJ1-2, with TRBD1 identical over 9 bases. The CDR3 extends over 13 amino acids. V gave up 3 bases and J gave up 8 bases; unmatched junction bases: 4. Germline V gives CDR1 MGHRA, CDR2 YSYEKL. The CDR3 here is CASSHRTGEGYTF. CDR3 sequence (DNA): TGCGCCAGCAGCCACCGGACAGGGGAAGGCTACACCTTC.

V and J are TRBV9 and TRBJ1-2, with D tentatively TRBD1 (5 bases). Deletions cut 4 bases from V and 5 bases from J, with 18 bases between. The CDR3 has 15 residues. The germline gives CDR1 SGDLS, CDR2 YYNGEE. The CDR3, as DNA: TGTGCCAGCAGCCTCGGGGGGTTGGGAAATTATGGCTACACCTTC. Residues: CASSLGGLGNYGYTF.

The genes are TRBV18 and TRBJ1-1, with D maybe TRBD1 (5 bases). This CDR3 comprises 16 residues. Germline V gives CDR1 KGHSH, CDR2 LQKENI. V was clipped by 6 bases and J by 0 bases, with 17 bases between them. The CDR3 protein is CASSSGTLPMNTEAFF. The CDR3 coding sequence is TGTGCCAGCTCCTCAGGGACTCTCCCCATGAACACTGAAGCTTTCTTT.

Of note for this clone: This sequence is one base from a far larger clone and is likely a read error. The genes are TRBV27 and TRBJ1-5; perhaps TRBD1 as D (5 bases). CDR1 MNHEY and CDR2 SMNVEV come from the germline V gene (reference sequence). The CDR3 runs 14 residues. Trimming took 5 bases from V and 0 from J, leaving 8 bases between them. The CDR3 here is CASSKTASNQPQHF. In DNA, the CDR3 is TGTGCCAGCAGTAAGACAGCTAGCAATCAGCCCCAGCATTTT.

The gene calls are TRBV2 and TRBJ2-7; 8 bases agree with TRBD1. Germline lookup yields CDR1 SNHLY and CDR2 FYNNEI. V dropped 7 bases and J dropped 2; count of bases not matched to a gene: 4. The CDR3 is 13 residues long. The CDR3 DNA follows: TGTGCCAGCAATTTGGGACAGGCCTACGAGCAGTACTTC. As protein: CASNLGQAYEQYF. Looking up the rest from reference TRBV2 and TRBJ2-7 gives the full variable domain: EPEVTQTPSHQVTQMGQEVILRCVPISNHLYFYWYRQILGQKVEFLVSFYNNEISEKSEIFDDQFSVERPDGSNFTLKIRSTKLEDSAMYFCASNLGQAYEQYFGPGTRLTVT.

V and J are TRBV12-5 and TRBJ2-5; 9 bases align to TRBD1. The CDR3 has 14 amino acids. J lost 5 bases, V lost 6 bases, and 7 bases had no gene match. CDR1 is LGHNT and CDR2 is FRNRAP in the germline V gene. The CDR3 region is CASGPGQGRETQYF. The CDR3, as DNA: TGTGCTAGTGGACCCGGACAGGGGAGGGAGACCCAGTACTTC.

V gene TRBV27 combines with J gene TRBJ2-7, with TRBD2 identical over 7 bases. Trimming cost V 4 bases and J 1 base; bases outside gene matches: 4. Germline V gives CDR1 MNHEY, CDR2 SMNVEV (reference sequence). There are 14 residues in the CDR3. This chain's CDR3 is CASSYGGSSYEQYF. As DNA, the CDR3 is TGTGCCAGCAGTTACGGGGGGAGTTCCTACGAGCAGTACTTC.

The gene calls are TRBV5-1 and TRBJ1-2, with D possibly TRBD1 on 6 matching bases. The CDR3 has 14 residues. Germline assignment: CDR1 SGHRS and CDR2 YFSETQ. Between the trimmed V and J ends, which lost 2 bases and 0 bases, there was a span of 8 bases. In nucleotides, the CDR3 is TGCGCCAGCAGCTTAGGGGGATCTAACTATGGCTACACCTTC. Its translation: CASSLGGSNYGYTF.

This chain's CDR3 is CASSYRTGRDTIYF. The CDR3 DNA follows: TGTGCCAGCAGCTATAGGACAGGGCGAGACACCATATATTTT. The gene calls are TRBV11-2 and TRBJ1-3; 8 bases match TRBD1. The CDR3 has 14 amino acids. Germline CDR1 reads SGHAT; CDR2 reads FQNNGV. V dropped 4 bases and J dropped 8; count of bases not matched to a gene: 7.

This clone was observed a single time. The chain has TRBV24-1 and TRBJ2-2, with 9 nucleotides matching TRBD1. Germline CDR1 and CDR2: KGHDR and SFDVKD. The junction had 14 bases not matched to a gene; V was cut back by 12 bases and J by 1 base. There are 17 residues in the CDR3. The CDR3 sequence is CASFSGQGPLNTGELFF. CDR3 sequence (DNA): TGTGCCTCATTCTCCGGACAGGGGCCGTTGAACACCGGGGAGCTGTTTTTT.

The chain carries TRBV7-9 and TRBJ2-1; 8 bases align to TRBD2. Trimming cost V 2 bases and J 5 bases; bases outside gene matches: 17. Germline CDR1 reads SEHNR; CDR2 reads FQNEAQ (reference sequence). The CDR3 totals 19 residues. CDR3 bases: TGTGCCAGCAGCTTAAGGTCGGCTAGCGGGTTCCCATCCCACAATGAGCAGTTCTTC. Translation: CASSLRSASGFPSHNEQFF.

V and J are TRBV5-6 and TRBJ2-7; maybe TRBD2 (5 bases). From germline, CDR1 is SGHDT and CDR2 YYEEEE. Between the trimmed V and J ends, which lost 4 bases and 4 bases, there was a span of 9 bases. This CDR3 is built from 12 residues. The CDR3 region has the DNA TGTGCCAGCAGCCCCTCGGGGTACGAGCAGTACTTC. Its protein is CASSPSGYEQYF.

The chain couples TRBV27 to TRBJ2-1; 7 bases map to TRBD2. Germline V gene sequence: CDR1 MNHEY, CDR2 SMNVEV (reference sequence). This CDR3 is 17 amino acids long. The trim removed 1 base at V and 2 bases at J, leaving 8 bases unmatched. CDR3 sequence reads: CASSLLGAGYTYNEQFF. The CDR3 bases are TGTGCCAGCAGTTTATTGGGAGCGGGATACACCTACAATGAGCAGTTCTTC.